The TCR beta chain under discussion was sequenced for a study of cytomegalovirus exposure and HLA in healthy donors. PCR was performed using 60 Vbeta and 13 Jbeta primers. Profiled with immunoSEQ multiplex PCR; TCRdb holds only in-frame clones, not every one. The table has about 160,000 clones, under 80% seen once; the top ten hold around 2.1%. This CDR3 region has 16 residues. Germline V gene data show CDR1 as LGHNA and CDR2 as YNFKEQ. With 10 bases removed from V and 0 bases from J, the gap between germline ends came to 19 bases. Material: PBMCs. The receptor was isolated from a female donor in good health and CMV-seronegative. V usage is TRBV4-2 and J usage is TRBJ2-1, with a tentative D call TRBD1 (6 bases). CDR3: CATSRGLDSSYNEQFF. The DNA of the CDR3 is TGTGCCACCTCCAGAGGGCTGGACAGCTCCTACAATGAGCAGTTCTTC.